This TCR beta chain originates from a study of tumor and adjacent non-tumor tissue in lung cancer. Study at large: Patients were aged about 31 to 85, ten or so men and about five women, stage I to III. Samples averaged roughly 4.2 million productive TCRbeta reads each.

Trimming removed 6 bases from V and 6 bases from J, with 20 bases in between. CDR1 and CDR2 from the germline V gene are GTSNPN and SVGIG (reference sequence). The CDR3 is made up of 14 amino acids. On this clonotype itself: No antigen is known for it.

No cell sorting was done before RNA was extracted from the tissue. The library came from three nested PCR rounds adapted from ARM-PCR protocols. TCRdb reprocessed the multiplex PCR reads with MiXCR, giving one entry per CDR3 protein. Here the sample spans under 140,000 distinct CDR3 sequences, approximately 87% being singletons. Study-wide findings and caveats: In normal lung, the top 100 clones were significantly more dominant than in tumor. Patients with more diverse tumor TCRs had worse survival.

The sequenced sample was lung tumor tissue. The TCR was taken from a man aged 65 to 79 with non-small cell lung cancer. V usage is TRBV30 and J usage is TRBJ1-2; D remains ambiguous. The CDR3 sequence: CACNSWSGQDGYTF. DNA of the CDR3: TGTGCCTGTAATTCCTGGTCAGGTCAGGATGGCTACACCTTC.